The rows below give T cell receptor beta chains drawn from one sample of a study of T cell responses to AZD1222 COVID-19 vaccine. The protocol was immunoSEQ multiplex PCR, while the TCRdb copy is restricted to in-frame clones and leaves out a portion. The sample comprises 100,000 to 150,000 clones, more than 75% of which are singletons, and approximately 1.1% rests with the top ten. Source: peripheral blood, taken 28 days after the second AZD1222 dose. Source of these receptors: an adult who received the AZD1222 COVID-19 vaccine. Each CDR3 is given with its conserved first and last residue. The order of the fields is V gene, CDR3 length, clone size, J gene, D gene, CDR3 DNA, CDR3 protein. A D gene is named only where the DNA matches it firmly. Clone size appears in some rows only: once, few, many, or a class for an expanded clone.

v_call: TRBV5-6; cdr3_length: 17; clone_size: -; j_call: TRBJ2-3; d_call: TRBD2; cdr3_nt: TGTGCCAGCAGCCTTCAAACGGCGGGAGGGCCGAAAGATACGCAGTATTTT; cdr3_aa: CASSLQTAGGPKDTQYF
v_call: TRBV30; cdr3_length: 15; clone_size: -; j_call: TRBJ1-1; d_call: TRBD1; cdr3_nt: TGTGCCTGGAGTGTACCGGGACAGGCGAACACTGAAGCTTTCTTT; cdr3_aa: CAWSVPGQANTEAFF
v_call: TRBV27; cdr3_length: 14; clone_size: -; j_call: TRBJ2-7; d_call: -; cdr3_nt: TGTGCCAGCAGGGAGGACCTCCACGGGTACGAGCAGTACTTC; cdr3_aa: CASREDLHGYEQYF
v_call: TRBV2; cdr3_length: 14; clone_size: -; j_call: TRBJ1-6; d_call: -; cdr3_nt: TGTGCCAGCAGTGTCGAGAGTGGGGAATCACCCCTCCACTTT; cdr3_aa: CASSVESGESPLHF
v_call: TRBV11-2; cdr3_length: 16; clone_size: -; j_call: TRBJ1-3; d_call: -; cdr3_nt: TGTGCCAGCAGCTTAAACTTGGCTCGGGGTGGAAACACCATATATTTT; cdr3_aa: CASSLNLARGGNTIYF
v_call: TRBV5-1; cdr3_length: 14; clone_size: -; j_call: TRBJ2-3; d_call: -; cdr3_nt: TGCGCCAGCAGCTTGACATCGAGCACAGATACGCAGTATTTT; cdr3_aa: CASSLTSSTDTQYF
v_call: TRBV27; cdr3_length: 12; clone_size: -; j_call: TRBJ2-7; d_call: -; cdr3_nt: TGTGCCAGCACCACCCTGGGTAGTTCCCAGTACTTC; cdr3_aa: CASTTLGSSQYF
v_call: TRBV11-1; cdr3_length: 13; clone_size: few; j_call: TRBJ2-1; d_call: -; cdr3_nt: TGTGCCAGCCGGCTAGCGAGAGGGAATGAGCAGTTCTTC; cdr3_aa: CASRLARGNEQFF
v_call: TRBV5-1; cdr3_length: 17; clone_size: -; j_call: TRBJ2-7; d_call: TRBD2; cdr3_nt: TGCGCCAGCAGCTTGGGATTTACTAGCGGAAACACCTACGAGCAGTACTTC; cdr3_aa: CASSLGFTSGNTYEQYF
v_call: TRBV7-9; cdr3_length: 16; clone_size: -; j_call: TRBJ2-1; d_call: TRBD2; cdr3_nt: TGTGCCAGCAGCCCATGGGGTAGCGGGAGCAGGAATGAGCAGTTCTTC; cdr3_aa: CASSPWGSGSRNEQFF
v_call: TRBV21-1; cdr3_length: 17; clone_size: -; j_call: TRBJ2-7; d_call: -; cdr3_nt: TGTGCCAGCAGCAAAGACAGGGACCCAAACCGCTCCTACGAGCAGTACTTC; cdr3_aa: CASSKDRDPNRSYEQYF
v_call: TRBV7-2; cdr3_length: 15; clone_size: -; j_call: TRBJ2-6; d_call: -; cdr3_nt: TGTGCCAGCAGCTTAGTCGCTTCTGGGGCCAACGTCCTGACTTTC; cdr3_aa: CASSLVASGANVLTF
v_call: TRBV27; cdr3_length: 15; clone_size: -; j_call: TRBJ2-3; d_call: TRBD2; cdr3_nt: TGTGCCAGCAGAATACTAGCGGGAGTGTTAGATACGCAGTATTTT; cdr3_aa: CASRILAGVLDTQYF
v_call: TRBV27; cdr3_length: 12; clone_size: -; j_call: TRBJ2-7; d_call: -; cdr3_nt: TGTGCCAGCAGTTTCCACCGTTACGAGCAGTACTTC; cdr3_aa: CASSFHRYEQYF
v_call: TRBV12-3/TRBV12-4; cdr3_length: 11; clone_size: -; j_call: TRBJ2-4; d_call: -; cdr3_nt: TGTGCCAGCAGTTCCCGTCACATTCAGTACTTC; cdr3_aa: CASSSRHIQYF
v_call: TRBV10-3; cdr3_length: 14; clone_size: -; j_call: TRBJ2-1; d_call: TRBD2; cdr3_nt: TGTGCCATCAGTGATCTAGCGGCCTACAATGAGCAGTTCTTC; cdr3_aa: CAISDLAAYNEQFF
v_call: TRBV7-3; cdr3_length: 17; clone_size: -; j_call: TRBJ1-2; d_call: TRBD1; cdr3_nt: TGTGCCAGCAGCTCAACCGGGACAGTAGCCTGGGGAGGAGGCTACACCTTC; cdr3_aa: CASSSTGTVAWGGGYTF
v_call: TRBV27; cdr3_length: 15; clone_size: -; j_call: TRBJ1-4; d_call: -; cdr3_nt: TGTGCCAGCAGTTTAAACAGGGAGGCTAATGAAAAACTGTTTTTT; cdr3_aa: CASSLNREANEKLFF
v_call: TRBV6-5; cdr3_length: 15; clone_size: -; j_call: TRBJ2-7; d_call: TRBD1; cdr3_nt: TGTGCCATAACTGTTGGGGGACAGGGTCCTTACGAGCAGTACTTC; cdr3_aa: CAITVGGQGPYEQYF
v_call: TRBV28; cdr3_length: 20; clone_size: -; j_call: TRBJ2-1; d_call: TRBD1; cdr3_nt: TGTGCCAGCAGTTTTCCGGGACAGGGATTTTTACTAGCGAACTACAATGAGCAGTTCTTC; cdr3_aa: CASSFPGQGFLLANYNEQFF
v_call: TRBV11-2; cdr3_length: 14; clone_size: -; j_call: TRBJ1-2; d_call: TRBD1; cdr3_nt: TGTGCCAGCAGCTTAAACAGGGGCGACGATGGCTACACCTTC; cdr3_aa: CASSLNRGDDGYTF
v_call: TRBV2; cdr3_length: 16; clone_size: -; j_call: TRBJ1-5; d_call: -; cdr3_nt: TGTGCCAGCAGTGAGGGGTACCGAAGGAGCAATCAGCCCCAGCATTTT; cdr3_aa: CASSEGYRRSNQPQHF
v_call: TRBV7-3; cdr3_length: 17; clone_size: -; j_call: TRBJ2-1; d_call: -; cdr3_nt: TGTGCCAGCAGCCCCACTGGGGGGCGGGAGTCACGTCGTGAGCAGTTCTTC; cdr3_aa: CASSPTGGRESRREQFF
v_call: TRBV2; cdr3_length: 13; clone_size: -; j_call: TRBJ1-2; d_call: -; cdr3_nt: TGTGCCAGCATCAGGGGAGGCGACTATGGCTACACCTTC; cdr3_aa: CASIRGGDYGYTF
v_call: TRBV2; cdr3_length: 13; clone_size: once; j_call: TRBJ1-2; d_call: -; cdr3_nt: TGTGCCAGCAGTGAATGGGCAGGGCAGGGCTACACCTTC; cdr3_aa: CASSEWAGQGYTF
v_call: TRBV6-1; cdr3_length: 17; clone_size: -; j_call: TRBJ1-2; d_call: TRBD1; cdr3_nt: TGTGCCAGCAGTGAGCCAGCCCTGGGACAGGGGGCGGGAGGCTACACCTTC; cdr3_aa: CASSEPALGQGAGGYTF
v_call: TRBV5-6; cdr3_length: 16; clone_size: -; j_call: TRBJ1-5; d_call: TRBD1; cdr3_nt: TGTGCCAGCACCACGCGACAGGGCGATAGCAATCAGCCCCAGCATTTT; cdr3_aa: CASTTRQGDSNQPQHF
v_call: TRBV5-5; cdr3_length: 15; clone_size: -; j_call: TRBJ2-1; d_call: TRBD2; cdr3_nt: TGTGCCAGCAGCGCGGGACTAGCTTCCTACAATGAGCAGTTCTTC; cdr3_aa: CASSAGLASYNEQFF
v_call: TRBV7-9; cdr3_length: 13; clone_size: -; j_call: TRBJ1-2; d_call: -; cdr3_nt: TGTGCCAGCAGCCCTTTTTCCAGGTTGGGCTACACCTTC; cdr3_aa: CASSPFSRLGYTF
v_call: TRBV2; cdr3_length: 14; clone_size: -; j_call: TRBJ2-3; d_call: -; cdr3_nt: TGTGCCAGCAGTGACATCATGGGAACAGATACGCAGTATTTT; cdr3_aa: CASSDIMGTDTQYF
v_call: TRBV19; cdr3_length: 16; clone_size: once; j_call: TRBJ2-1; d_call: TRBD1; cdr3_nt: TGTGCCAGTAGTATACTTGGGACAGGGGGAAGGAGGGAGCAGTTCTTC; cdr3_aa: CASSILGTGGRREQFF
v_call: TRBV6-5; cdr3_length: 13; clone_size: -; j_call: TRBJ1-1; d_call: -; cdr3_nt: TGTGCCAGCAGTTTGGGGCTTGGGACTGAAGCTTTCTTT; cdr3_aa: CASSLGLGTEAFF
v_call: TRBV5-6; cdr3_length: 16; clone_size: -; j_call: TRBJ2-3; d_call: TRBD2; cdr3_nt: TGTGCCAGCAGCGTACGACTAGCGGGAAGCACAGATACGCAGTATTTT; cdr3_aa: CASSVRLAGSTDTQYF
v_call: TRBV18; cdr3_length: 14; clone_size: -; j_call: TRBJ1-2; d_call: -; cdr3_nt: TGTGCCAGCTCACCTGAGGAGTTTGGGTATGGCTACACCTTC; cdr3_aa: CASSPEEFGYGYTF
v_call: TRBV5-5; cdr3_length: 16; clone_size: once; j_call: TRBJ2-7; d_call: TRBD1; cdr3_nt: TGTGCCAGCAGCTTTTCCGGGACAGGGAGCTCCTACGAGCAGTACTTC; cdr3_aa: CASSFSGTGSSYEQYF
v_call: TRBV20-1; cdr3_length: 16; clone_size: -; j_call: TRBJ2-7; d_call: TRBD2; cdr3_nt: TGCAGTGCTAGTTACGGTATTTGGGCGGGAGTAGAAGAGCAGTACTTC; cdr3_aa: CSASYGIWAGVEEQYF
v_call: TRBV29-1; cdr3_length: 12; clone_size: -; j_call: TRBJ2-7; d_call: -; cdr3_nt: TGCAGCGTTGGCGTGGCCGCCTACGAGCAGTACTTC; cdr3_aa: CSVGVAAYEQYF
v_call: TRBV28; cdr3_length: 15; clone_size: -; j_call: TRBJ1-2; d_call: TRBD1; cdr3_nt: TGTGCCAGGCGAAACAGGGGGCAAGGAAGGTATGGCTACACCTTC; cdr3_aa: CARRNRGQGRYGYTF
v_call: TRBV19; cdr3_length: 14; clone_size: -; j_call: TRBJ1-2; d_call: -; cdr3_nt: TGTGCCAGCATTACATCGACAGGACCCTATGGCTACACCTTC; cdr3_aa: CASITSTGPYGYTF
v_call: TRBV5-1; cdr3_length: 16; clone_size: -; j_call: TRBJ1-4; d_call: TRBD1; cdr3_nt: TGCGCCAGCAGGTCCGGACAGGGAGCAACTAATGAAAAACTGTTTTTT; cdr3_aa: CASRSGQGATNEKLFF
v_call: TRBV4-1; cdr3_length: 16; clone_size: -; j_call: TRBJ1-1; d_call: -; cdr3_nt: TGCGCCAGCAGCCCATTCAGCGGATTCATGAACACTGAAGCTTTCTTT; cdr3_aa: CASSPFSGFMNTEAFF
v_call: TRBV11-3; cdr3_length: 14; clone_size: -; j_call: TRBJ2-7; d_call: TRBD1; cdr3_nt: TGTGCCAGCAGCTCTGGACAGGGAGGCTACGAGCAGTACTTC; cdr3_aa: CASSSGQGGYEQYF
v_call: TRBV27; cdr3_length: 14; clone_size: -; j_call: TRBJ2-7; d_call: TRBD1; cdr3_nt: TGTGCCAGCAGTTCCCAGGGGGCTACCTACGAGCAGTACTTC; cdr3_aa: CASSSQGATYEQYF
v_call: TRBV28; cdr3_length: 16; clone_size: -; j_call: TRBJ2-6; d_call: -; cdr3_nt: TGTGCCAGCAGCTTGATTAGAGGAGCCGGGGCCAACGTCCTGACTTTC; cdr3_aa: CASSLIRGAGANVLTF
v_call: TRBV28; cdr3_length: 15; clone_size: once; j_call: TRBJ1-4; d_call: -; cdr3_nt: TGTGCCAGCAGTTGGTCAGGGGCCGGTAATGAAAAACTGTTTTTT; cdr3_aa: CASSWSGAGNEKLFF
v_call: TRBV4-1; cdr3_length: 16; clone_size: -; j_call: TRBJ2-7; d_call: TRBD1; cdr3_nt: TGCGCCAGCAGCCGAGGCAGGGGGCTAAGTGAGGAGGAGCAGTACTTC; cdr3_aa: CASSRGRGLSEEEQYF
v_call: TRBV18; cdr3_length: 14; clone_size: -; j_call: TRBJ1-4; d_call: TRBD1; cdr3_nt: TGTGCCAGCTCACCCACAGGGGGCGATGAAAAACTGTTTTTT; cdr3_aa: CASSPTGGDEKLFF
v_call: TRBV18; cdr3_length: 15; clone_size: -; j_call: TRBJ2-7; d_call: TRBD1; cdr3_nt: TGTGCCAGCTCACCATATCAGGACAGGGCTGAGGAGCAGTACTTC; cdr3_aa: CASSPYQDRAEEQYF
v_call: TRBV7-8; cdr3_length: 12; clone_size: -; j_call: TRBJ2-7; d_call: -; cdr3_nt: TGTGCCAGCAGCTTAGGGGTCTACGAGCAGTACTTC; cdr3_aa: CASSLGVYEQYF
v_call: TRBV15; cdr3_length: 15; clone_size: -; j_call: TRBJ2-3; d_call: -; cdr3_nt: TGTGCCACCAGCAGAGGCGGAATATTCACAGATACGCAGTATTTT; cdr3_aa: CATSRGGIFTDTQYF
v_call: TRBV3-1/TRBV3-2; cdr3_length: 12; clone_size: -; j_call: TRBJ2-7; d_call: -; cdr3_nt: TGTGCCAGCAGCCAAAAACCCCCCGAGCAGTACTTC; cdr3_aa: CASSQKPPEQYF
v_call: TRBV2; cdr3_length: 14; clone_size: -; j_call: TRBJ2-6; d_call: -; cdr3_nt: TGTGCCAGCAGACAGGCAAGCGGGGCCAACGTCCTGACTTTC; cdr3_aa: CASRQASGANVLTF
v_call: TRBV30; cdr3_length: 11; clone_size: -; j_call: TRBJ1-1; d_call: -; cdr3_nt: TGTGCCTGGAGGGCGAACACTGAAGCTTTCTTT; cdr3_aa: CAWRANTEAFF
v_call: TRBV11-2; cdr3_length: 16; clone_size: -; j_call: TRBJ1-5; d_call: TRBD1; cdr3_nt: TGTGCCAGCAGTCCTAGACAGGGGGCGTGCAATCAGCCCCAGCATTTT; cdr3_aa: CASSPRQGACNQPQHF